This T cell receptor beta chain emerged from a study of cytomegalovirus exposure and HLA in healthy donors. PCR primers comprised 60 Vbeta and 13 Jbeta primers. The assay was immunoSEQ multiplex PCR, and TCRdb's table has in-frame clones only and misses some. The sample consists of 150,000 to 200,000 clones, roughly 88% of them appearing once. Comments on this clone: Its antigen is undetermined.

Study-level findings and limits: Later work found most CMV-associated TCR beta chains apparently HLA-restricted.

Sequencing was done on a sample of PBMCs. This sequence originates from a man aged 50-59 years in good health and CMV-seropositive.

The CDR3 spells CASSRGETDTQYF. CDR3 nucleotide sequence: TGTGCCAGCAGCCGGGGAGAAACAGATACGCAGTATTTT. The chain links TRBV11-3 to TRBJ2-3; D is possibly TRBD2 (5 bases). The germline CDR1 and CDR2 sequences are SGHNT and YENEEA. CDR3 length: 13 amino acids. Deletions cut 5 bases from V and 3 bases from J, with 9 bases between.